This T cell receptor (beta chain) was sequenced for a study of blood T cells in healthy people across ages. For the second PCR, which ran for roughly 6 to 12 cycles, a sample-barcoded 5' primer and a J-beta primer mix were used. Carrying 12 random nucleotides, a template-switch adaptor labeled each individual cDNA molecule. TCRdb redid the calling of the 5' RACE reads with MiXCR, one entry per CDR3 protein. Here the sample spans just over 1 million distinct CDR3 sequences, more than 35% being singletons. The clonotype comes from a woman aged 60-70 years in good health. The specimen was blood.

CDR3 sequence reads: CASSSYGLAGDEQFF. The CDR3 DNA reads as TGTGCCAGCAGTTCCTACGGACTAGCGGGGGACGAGCAGTTCTTC. The chain is built from TRBV6-5 and TRBJ2-1; 13 bases match TRBD2. The CDR3 spans 15 residues. Per germline, CDR1 MNHEY and CDR2 SVGAGI. The V segment lost 4 bases and the J segment 10 bases; nucleotides outside the gene matches: 7.